The T cell receptor beta chain described here comes from a study of T cell responses to AZD1222 COVID-19 vaccine. CDR1 and CDR2 (germline): SGDLS, YYNGEE. This CDR3 spans 16 amino acids. Trimming removed 2 bases at V and 0 bases at J, with 12 bases between. This table comes from immunoSEQ multiplex PCR, and its TCRdb copy is limited to in-frame clones, with some not included. The table shows roughly 130,000 clones, with under 95% occurring only once. Overall study results and limits: Every sample of the repertoires postdated the peak T cell response. Unmutated regions of variants are reportedly targeted by nearly half of spike-specific TCRs. Donor demographics were predominantly white British with a female majority; clonal diversity may be underestimated. Among those given AZD1222, only five or six were seropositive at baseline.

On this clone itself: Its cognate antigen is unknown.

This clonotype was obtained from an adult in good health. The chain uses TRBV9 and TRBJ1-3, with D unresolved. The material sequenced was peripheral blood, taken on day 0 of AZD1222 vaccination. CDR3 bases: TGTGCCAGCAGCGTTAACAGCCAAACCTCTGGAAACACCATATATTTT. This encodes CASSVNSQTSGNTIYF.